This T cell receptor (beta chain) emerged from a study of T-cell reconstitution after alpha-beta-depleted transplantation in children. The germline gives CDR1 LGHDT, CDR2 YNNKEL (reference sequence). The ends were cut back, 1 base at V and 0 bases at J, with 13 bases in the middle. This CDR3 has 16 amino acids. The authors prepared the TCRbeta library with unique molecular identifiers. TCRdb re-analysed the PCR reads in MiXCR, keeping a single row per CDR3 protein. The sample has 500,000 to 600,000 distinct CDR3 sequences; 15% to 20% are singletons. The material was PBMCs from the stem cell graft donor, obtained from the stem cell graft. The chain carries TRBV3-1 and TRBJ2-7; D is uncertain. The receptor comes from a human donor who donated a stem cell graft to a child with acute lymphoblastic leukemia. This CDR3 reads CASSQGLPYSSYEQYF. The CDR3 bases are TGTGCCAGCAGCCAAGGACTTCCTTACAGCTCCTACGAGCAGTACTTC.